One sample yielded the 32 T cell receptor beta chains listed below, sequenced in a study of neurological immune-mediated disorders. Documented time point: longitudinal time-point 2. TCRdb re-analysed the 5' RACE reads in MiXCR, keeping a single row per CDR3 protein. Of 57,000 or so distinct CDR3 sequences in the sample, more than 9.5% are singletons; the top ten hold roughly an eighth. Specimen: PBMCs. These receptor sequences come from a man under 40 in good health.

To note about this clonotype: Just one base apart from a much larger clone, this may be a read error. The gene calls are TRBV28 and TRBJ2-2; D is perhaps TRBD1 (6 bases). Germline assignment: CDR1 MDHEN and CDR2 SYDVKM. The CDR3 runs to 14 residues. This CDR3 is CANSLGALTGELFF. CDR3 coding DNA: TGTGCCAACAGTTTGGGGGCTTTGACCGGGGAGCTGTTTTTT.

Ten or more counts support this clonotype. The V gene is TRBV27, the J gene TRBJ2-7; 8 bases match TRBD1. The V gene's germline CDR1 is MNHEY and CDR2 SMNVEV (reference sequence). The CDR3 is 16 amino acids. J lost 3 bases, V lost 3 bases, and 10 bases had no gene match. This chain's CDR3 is CASSLVTGAVRYEQYF. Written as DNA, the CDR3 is TGTGCCAGCAGTTTGGTGACAGGGGCGGTACGCTACGAGCAGTACTTC.

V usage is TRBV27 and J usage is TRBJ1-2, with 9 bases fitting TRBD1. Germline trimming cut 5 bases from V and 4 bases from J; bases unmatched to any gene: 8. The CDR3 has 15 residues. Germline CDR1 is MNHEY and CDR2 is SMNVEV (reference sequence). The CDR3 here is CASSVAGQGSYGYTF. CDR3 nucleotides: TGTGCCAGCAGTGTAGCGGGACAGGGTTCCTATGGCTACACCTTC.

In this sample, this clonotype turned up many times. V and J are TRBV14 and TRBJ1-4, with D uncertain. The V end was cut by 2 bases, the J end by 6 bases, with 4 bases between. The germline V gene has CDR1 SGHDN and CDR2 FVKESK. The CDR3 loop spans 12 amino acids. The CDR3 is CASSQLYEKLFF. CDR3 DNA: TGTGCCAGCAGCCAACTATATGAAAAACTGTTTTTT.

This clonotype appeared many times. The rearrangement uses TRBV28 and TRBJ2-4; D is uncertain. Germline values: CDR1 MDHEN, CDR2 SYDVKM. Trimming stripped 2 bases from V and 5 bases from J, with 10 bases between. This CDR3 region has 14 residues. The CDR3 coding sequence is TGTGCCAGCAGTTTAGAAGGCCTCCAAAACATTCAGTACTTC. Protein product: CASSLEGLQNIQYF.

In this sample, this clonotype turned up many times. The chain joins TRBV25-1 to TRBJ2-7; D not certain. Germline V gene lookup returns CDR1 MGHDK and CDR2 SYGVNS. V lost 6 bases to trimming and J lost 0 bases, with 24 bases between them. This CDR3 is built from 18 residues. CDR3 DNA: TGTGCCAGCAGCCAAGAGGTGATTTTTGGCACAAGCTCCTACGAGCAGTACTTC. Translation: CASSQEVIFGTSSYEQYF.

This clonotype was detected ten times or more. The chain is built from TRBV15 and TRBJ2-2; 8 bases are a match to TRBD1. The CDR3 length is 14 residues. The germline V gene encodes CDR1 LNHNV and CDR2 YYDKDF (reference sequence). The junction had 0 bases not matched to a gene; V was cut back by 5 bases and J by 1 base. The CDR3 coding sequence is TGTGCCACCAGCGGACAGGGGAACACCGGGGAGCTGTTTTTT. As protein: CATSGQGNTGELFF.

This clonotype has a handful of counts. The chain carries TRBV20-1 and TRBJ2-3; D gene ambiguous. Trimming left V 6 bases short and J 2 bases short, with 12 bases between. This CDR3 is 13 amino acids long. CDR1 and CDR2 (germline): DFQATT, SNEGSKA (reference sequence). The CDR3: CSAHPQNTDTQYF. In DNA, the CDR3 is TGCAGTGCCCATCCCCAGAACACAGATACGCAGTATTTT.

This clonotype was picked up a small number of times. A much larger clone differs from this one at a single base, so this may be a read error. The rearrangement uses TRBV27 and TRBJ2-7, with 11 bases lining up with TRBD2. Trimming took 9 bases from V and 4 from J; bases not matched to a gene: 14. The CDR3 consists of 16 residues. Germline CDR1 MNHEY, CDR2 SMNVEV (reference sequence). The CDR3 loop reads CARQGGPGLAVYEQYF. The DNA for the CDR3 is TGTGCCAGACAGGGGGGCCCGGGACTAGCGGTTTACGAGCAGTACTTC.

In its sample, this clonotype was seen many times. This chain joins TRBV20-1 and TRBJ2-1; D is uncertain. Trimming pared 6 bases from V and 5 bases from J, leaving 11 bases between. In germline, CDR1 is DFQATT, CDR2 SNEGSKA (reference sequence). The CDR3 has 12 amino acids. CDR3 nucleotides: TGCAGTGCCTCAGAGAGCGACAATGAGCAGTTCTTC. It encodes CSASESDNEQFF.

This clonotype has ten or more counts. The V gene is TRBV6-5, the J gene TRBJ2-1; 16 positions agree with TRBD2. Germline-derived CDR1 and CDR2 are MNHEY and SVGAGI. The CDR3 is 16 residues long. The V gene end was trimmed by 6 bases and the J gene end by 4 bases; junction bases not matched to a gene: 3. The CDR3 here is CASRGLAGGPYNEQFF. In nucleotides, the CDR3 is TGTGCCAGCAGGGGACTAGCGGGAGGGCCTTACAATGAGCAGTTCTTC.

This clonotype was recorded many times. In DNA form, the CDR3 reads TGCGCCAGCAGCTGGAGGACAGGGGACTATGGCTACACCTTC. This sequence encodes CASSWRTGDYGYTF. The chain employs TRBV5-1 and TRBJ1-2; TRBD1 aligns across 9 bases. Germline assignment: CDR1 SGHRS and CDR2 YFSETQ. V lost 3 bases to trimming and J lost 3 bases; unmatched junction nucleotides: 3. The CDR3 is 14 amino acids.

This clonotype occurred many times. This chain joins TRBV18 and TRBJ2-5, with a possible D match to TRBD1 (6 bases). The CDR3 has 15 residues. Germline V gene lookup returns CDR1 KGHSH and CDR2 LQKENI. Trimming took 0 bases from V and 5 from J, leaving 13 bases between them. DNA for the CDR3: TGTGCCAGCTCACCACCGGCCAGGGGCTGGGAGACCCAGTACTTC. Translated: CASSPPARGWETQYF.

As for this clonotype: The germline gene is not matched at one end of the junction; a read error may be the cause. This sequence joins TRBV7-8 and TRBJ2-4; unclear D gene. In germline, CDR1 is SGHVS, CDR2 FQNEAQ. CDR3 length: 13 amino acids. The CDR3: CASSPGLGGIQYF. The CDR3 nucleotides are TGTGCCAGCAGCCCGGGCCTTGGCGGCATTCAATACTTC.

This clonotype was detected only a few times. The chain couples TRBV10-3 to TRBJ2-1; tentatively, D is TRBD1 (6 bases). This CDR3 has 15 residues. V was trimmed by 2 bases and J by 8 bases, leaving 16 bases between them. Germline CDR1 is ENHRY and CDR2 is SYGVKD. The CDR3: CAISERETQGHEQFF. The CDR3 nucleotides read TGTGCCATCAGTGAGAGGGAAACACAGGGCCATGAGCAGTTCTTC.

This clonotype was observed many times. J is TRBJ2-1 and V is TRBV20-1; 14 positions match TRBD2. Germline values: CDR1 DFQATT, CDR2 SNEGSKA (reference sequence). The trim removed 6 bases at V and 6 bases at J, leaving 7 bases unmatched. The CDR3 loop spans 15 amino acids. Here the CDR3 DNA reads TGCAGTGCCCCAAGAGGGACTAGCGGGAGCAATGAGCAGTTCTTC. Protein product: CSAPRGTSGSNEQFF.

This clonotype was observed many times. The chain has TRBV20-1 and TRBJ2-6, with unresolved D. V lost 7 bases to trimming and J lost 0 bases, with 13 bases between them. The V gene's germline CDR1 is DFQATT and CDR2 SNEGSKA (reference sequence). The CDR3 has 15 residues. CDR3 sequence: CSVPSMSSGANVLTF. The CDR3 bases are TGCAGTGTCCCCTCAATGAGCTCTGGGGCCAACGTCCTGACTTTC.

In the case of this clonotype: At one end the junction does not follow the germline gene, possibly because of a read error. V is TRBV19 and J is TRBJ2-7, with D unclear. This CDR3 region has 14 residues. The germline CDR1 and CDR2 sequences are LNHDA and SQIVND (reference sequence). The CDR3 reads CASSIDCSAYEQNF. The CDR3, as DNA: TGTGCCAGTAGTATAGATTGCAGCGCGTACGAGCAGAACTTC.

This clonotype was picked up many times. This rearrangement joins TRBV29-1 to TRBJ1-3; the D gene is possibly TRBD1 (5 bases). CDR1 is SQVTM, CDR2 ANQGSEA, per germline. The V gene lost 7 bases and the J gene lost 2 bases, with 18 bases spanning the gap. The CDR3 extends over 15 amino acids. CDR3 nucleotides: TGCAGCGCCAAACCGCTACCGACAGCTGGAAACACCATATATTTT. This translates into CSAKPLPTAGNTIYF.

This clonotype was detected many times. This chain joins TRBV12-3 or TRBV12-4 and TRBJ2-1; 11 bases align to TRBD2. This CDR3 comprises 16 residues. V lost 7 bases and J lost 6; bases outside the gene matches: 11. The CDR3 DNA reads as TGTGCCAGCACACAATATAGCGGGAGGGCTGTCAATGAGCAGTTCTTC. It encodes CASTQYSGRAVNEQFF.

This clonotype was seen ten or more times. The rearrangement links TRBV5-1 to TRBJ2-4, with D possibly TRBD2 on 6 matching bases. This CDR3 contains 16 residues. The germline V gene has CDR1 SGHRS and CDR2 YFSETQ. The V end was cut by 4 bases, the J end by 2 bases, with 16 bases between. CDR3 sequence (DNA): TGCGCCAGCAGCATTCGGGAGAGTGGGTCCAAAAACATTCAGTACTTC. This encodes CASSIRESGSKNIQYF.

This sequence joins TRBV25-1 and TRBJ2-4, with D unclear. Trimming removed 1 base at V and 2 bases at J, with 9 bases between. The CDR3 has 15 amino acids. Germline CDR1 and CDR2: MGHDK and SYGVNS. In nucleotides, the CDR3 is TGTGCCAGCAGTGAATCAAAGGGTTCCAAAAACATTCAGTACTTC. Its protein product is CASSESKGSKNIQYF.

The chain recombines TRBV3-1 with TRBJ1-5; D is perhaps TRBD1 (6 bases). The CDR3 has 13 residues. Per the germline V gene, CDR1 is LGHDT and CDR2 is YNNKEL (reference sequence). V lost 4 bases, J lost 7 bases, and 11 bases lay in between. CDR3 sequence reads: CASSPMGAQPQHF. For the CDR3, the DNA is TGTGCCAGCAGCCCAATGGGGGCACAGCCCCAGCATTTT.

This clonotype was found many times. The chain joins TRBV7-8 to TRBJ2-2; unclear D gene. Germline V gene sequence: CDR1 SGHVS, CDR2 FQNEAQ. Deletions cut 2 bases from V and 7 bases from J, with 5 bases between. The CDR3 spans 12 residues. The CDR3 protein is CASSLLGGELFF. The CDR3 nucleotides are TGTGCCAGCAGCTTACTCGGCGGGGAGCTGTTTTTT.

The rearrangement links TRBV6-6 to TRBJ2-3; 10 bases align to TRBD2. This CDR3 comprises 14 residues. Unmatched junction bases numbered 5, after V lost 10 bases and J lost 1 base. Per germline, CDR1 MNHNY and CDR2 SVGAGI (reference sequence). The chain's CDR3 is CATGGTSGTDTQYF. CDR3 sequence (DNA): TGTGCCACTGGCGGGACTAGCGGCACAGATACGCAGTATTTT.

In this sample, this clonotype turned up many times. The CDR3 sequence is CASSSAGTGYHEQYF. CDR3 sequence (DNA): TGTGCCAGCAGCTCCGCCGGGACAGGGTACCACGAGCAGTACTTC. The V gene is TRBV7-2, the J gene TRBJ2-7; 9 bases map to TRBD1. Looked up from germline, CDR1 is SGHTA and CDR2 is FQGNSA. V shed 4 bases, J shed 5 bases, and the junction held 9 bases outside the gene matches. This CDR3 comprises 15 residues.

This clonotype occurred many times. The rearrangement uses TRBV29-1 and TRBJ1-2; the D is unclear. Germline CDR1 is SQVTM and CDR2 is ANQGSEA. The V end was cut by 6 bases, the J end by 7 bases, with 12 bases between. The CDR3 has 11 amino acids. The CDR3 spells CSVGDTRGYTF. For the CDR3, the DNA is TGCAGCGTCGGGGATACGCGTGGCTACACCTTC.

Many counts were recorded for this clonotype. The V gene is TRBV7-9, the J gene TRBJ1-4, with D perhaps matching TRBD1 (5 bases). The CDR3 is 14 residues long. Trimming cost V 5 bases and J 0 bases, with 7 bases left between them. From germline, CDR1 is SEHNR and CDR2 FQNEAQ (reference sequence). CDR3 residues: CASSPTATNEKLFF. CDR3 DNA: TGTGCCAGCAGCCCGACAGCAACTAATGAAAAACTGTTTTTT.

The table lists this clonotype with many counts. CDR3 loop: CASSEGPQVKETQYF. The CDR3 DNA follows: TGTGCCAGCAGCGAGGGTCCCCAGGTCAAAGAGACCCAGTACTTC. The V gene is TRBV5-6, the J gene TRBJ2-5, with D perhaps matching TRBD2 (5 bases). Between the trimmed V and J ends, which lost 4 bases and 3 bases, there was a span of 16 bases. Germline CDR1 is SGHDT and CDR2 is YYEEEE. The CDR3 has 15 amino acids. Full variable domain (remainder filled in from reference TRBV5-6 and TRBJ2-5): DAGVTQSPTHLIKTRGQQVTLRCSPKSGHDTVSWYQQALGQGPQFIFQYYEEEERQRGNFPDRFSGHQFPNYSSELNVNALLLGDSALYLCASSEGPQVKETQYFGPGTRLLVL.

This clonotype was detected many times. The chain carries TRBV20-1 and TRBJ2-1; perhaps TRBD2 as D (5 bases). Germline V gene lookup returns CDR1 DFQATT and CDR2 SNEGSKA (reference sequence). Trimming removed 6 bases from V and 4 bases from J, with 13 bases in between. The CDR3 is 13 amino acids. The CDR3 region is CSAPRDGYNEQFF. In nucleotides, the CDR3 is TGCAGTGCCCCCCGGGATGGATACAATGAGCAGTTCTTC.

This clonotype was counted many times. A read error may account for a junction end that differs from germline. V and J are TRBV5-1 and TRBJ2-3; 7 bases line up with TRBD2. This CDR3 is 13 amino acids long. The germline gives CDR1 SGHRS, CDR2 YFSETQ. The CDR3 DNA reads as TGTGCCAGCAGCCCCGGGGGGACAGATACGCAGTATTTT. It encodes CASSPGGTDTQYF.

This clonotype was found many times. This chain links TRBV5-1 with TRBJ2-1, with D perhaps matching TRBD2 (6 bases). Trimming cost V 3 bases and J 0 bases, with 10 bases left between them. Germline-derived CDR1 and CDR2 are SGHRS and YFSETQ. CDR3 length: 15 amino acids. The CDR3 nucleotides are TGCGCCAGCAGCTGGGCGGGAAGCTCCTACAATGAGCAGTTCTTC. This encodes CASSWAGSSYNEQFF.